This TCR beta chain was sequenced in a study of T-cell reconstitution after alpha-beta-depleted transplantation in children (dated by TCRdb to between 2015 and 2016). Background on the whole study: The study quantitatively tracked T-cell immune reconstitution after TCRalphabeta/CD19-depleted allogeneic hematopoietic cell transplantation in children using TCR repertoire profiling. Results and caveats for the whole study, not just this receptor: In some patients, high TCRbeta diversity at day 60 was attributed to recipient T cells and intrathymic progenitors that had survived conditioning. Hyperexpanded clone frequencies declined over subsequent months; after one year, T-cell counts and TCRbeta diversity were mostly attributed to newly produced T cells. The apparently early alphabetaT-cell count recovery about two months after transplant was reportedly dependent on only several hundred rapidly expanded clones derived from non-depleted graft cells.

The intended sense of this specimen's treatment or condition label: allogeneic hematopoietic cell transplantation with graft depleted of TCRalphabeta T cells and CD19 B cells. Transplant recipients were children who received TCRalphabeta/CD19-depleted allogeneic hematopoietic cell grafts. On this clonotype itself: Which antigen it targets is not known. No much larger clone is present one base from it, and per-base qualities are unavailable.

The CDR1 and CDR2 encoded by the germline V gene are MNHEY and SVGAGI. From the cysteine through the phenylalanine, the CDR3 covers 15 amino acids. Only the CDR3 portion is preserved as DNA: 45 bases, with reading frame beginning at the first base. V ends up 0 bases short and J 6 bases short, with an unmatched junction base count of 3. Preparation of the library involved PCR. Reads for this sample came from an Illumina HiSeq 2500. To normalize quantification of the TCRbeta repertoire, the TCR libraries were built with molecular barcoding that relied on unique molecular identifiers. The public reads were run again by TCRdb, first through fastp at Q25 and then through MiXCR, and only productive beta chains were kept. When rows share a CDR3 protein, they turn into one entry using the most common DNA and genes. The sample table records 500,000 to 600,000 distinct CDR3 sequences; roughly 30% of these occur just once. Jointly, the top ten make up about a third of the sample.

Source: PBMCs, taken before TCRalphabeta/CD19-depleted stem cell transplant. The chain links TRBV6-5 with TRBJ2-2; 8 central nucleotides agree with TRBD1. The clonotype originates from a boy under two years old with Wiskott-Aldrich syndrome, due to receive a stem cell transplant. The CDR3: CASSYSQGASGELFF. The bases are TGTGCCAGCAGTTACTCTCAGGGGGCCTCCGGGGAGCTGTTTTTT.